This T cell receptor (beta chain) was recorded in a study of T-cell reconstitution after alpha-beta-depleted transplantation in children (dated by TCRdb to about 2016). With regard to the full study: The study quantitatively tracked T-cell immune reconstitution after TCRalphabeta/CD19-depleted allogeneic hematopoietic cell transplantation in children using TCR repertoire profiling.

Study-wide conclusions, independent of this receptor: Over the following months the frequencies of hyperexpanded clones went down, and after one year T-cell counts and TCRbeta diversity were mostly credited to newly produced T cells. In some patients, the high TCRbeta diversity seen at day 60 was put down to recipient T cells and intrathymic progenitors that had survived conditioning. The apparently early recovery of alphabetaT-cell counts about two months after transplant reportedly depended on only several hundred rapidly expanded clones that came from non-depleted graft cells.

Explained via the paper, the treatment or condition label denotes: allogeneic hematopoietic cell transplantation with graft depleted of TCRalphabeta T cells and CD19 B cells. TCRalphabeta/CD19-depleted allogeneic hematopoietic cell grafts were given to the transplant recipients, all of whom were children. V loses 1 base, J loses 0 bases, and the germline ends lie 4 bases apart. CDR1 and CDR2 were assigned from the germline V gene as SNHLY and FYNNEI. The CDR3 starts with the cysteine, ends with the phenylalanine, and has 14 residues. Only the CDR3 DNA stays, 42 bases, in frame from base 1. The library was obtained by PCR. TCRdb shows the sequencer as Illumina HiSeq 2500. TCR library preparation used molecular barcoding, with unique molecular identifiers applied to normalize quantification of the TCRbeta repertoire. TCRdb's own reprocessing of the public reads used fastp at Q25 and MiXCR and kept productive beta chains. Each entry merges the rows of one CDR3 protein and shows their most common DNA and genes. The sample table lists about 300,000 distinct CDR3 sequences, just over 7.5% of them with a count of one. The leading ten clones occupy 8.5% to 9.5% of the sample.

This clonotype came up many times. Its antigen target is currently unknown. No base quality information exists; no much larger clone differs at one position. The chain is made from TRBV2 and TRBJ2-1; no D gene can be assigned with confidence. Here the sequenced sample was peripheral blood, taken 360 days after TCRalphabeta/CD19-depleted stem cell transplant. The receptor was isolated from a female patient aged 2-15 years who had a stem cell transplant for Fanconi anemia, so the T cells may come from the graft donor. The DNA sequence is TGTGCCAGCAGTGAAGTTGGCTCCTACAATGAGCAGTTCTTC. It translates to CASSEVGSYNEQFF.